This entry lists 12 T cell receptor beta chains sequenced from one sample in a study of blood T cell repertoires in COVID-19. TCRdb's copy holds only in-frame clones and misses some; the assay was immunoSEQ multiplex PCR. This sample carries about 430,000 clones, approximately 90% of them seen once, and the ten largest clones take about 0.91%. Sequencing was done on a sample of peripheral blood. All receptors derive from a man between 18 and 29 years old with COVID-19, enrolled during active disease.

The chain is built from TRBV19 and TRBJ2-5; D unresolved. This CDR3 contains 14 residues. Trimming took 4 bases from V and 0 from J, leaving 9 bases between them. Germline CDR1 LNHDA, CDR2 SQIVND (reference sequence). The CDR3 coding sequence is TGTGCCAGTAGTACCGAGCTGGACCAAGAGACCCAGTACTTC. This gives the protein CASSTELDQETQYF.

V is TRBV7-8 and J is TRBJ2-1; the D gene is possibly TRBD2 (7 bases). V lost 5 bases and J 4 bases, leaving 18 bases between the germline ends. Germline loops: CDR1 SGHVS, CDR2 FQNEAQ. The CDR3 consists of 16 residues. CDR3 residues: CASSRGGGADYNEQFF. The CDR3 coding sequence is TGTGCCAGCAGCCGAGGGGGAGGGGCTGATTACAATGAGCAGTTCTTC. The full variable domain, rest sourced from reference TRBV7-8 and TRBJ2-1, is GAGVSQSPRYKVAKRGQDVALRCDPISGHVSLFWYQQALGQGPEFLTYFQNEAQLDKSGLPSDRFFAERPEGSVSTLKIQRTQQEDSAVYLCASSRGGGADYNEQFFGPGTRLTVL.

The rearrangement uses TRBV30 and TRBJ2-5; 10 nucleotides agree with TRBD1. Germline values: CDR1 GTSNPN, CDR2 SVGIG (reference sequence). The CDR3 is 14 amino acids. Trimming at V came to 3 bases and at J to 4 bases, leaving 5 bases not matched to a gene. The CDR3 spells CAWSRDRGVETQYF. As DNA, the CDR3 is TGTGCCTGGAGCCGGGACAGGGGCGTAGAGACCCAGTACTTC.

The gene calls are TRBV6-6 and TRBJ2-2; TRBD1 matches 9 bases. The CDR3 has 16 amino acids. CDR1 is MNHNY and CDR2 is SVGAGI in the germline V gene (reference sequence). V gave up 2 bases and J gave up 1 base; unmatched junction bases: 2. The CDR3 protein is CASSYRGQGNTGELFF. In DNA form, the CDR3 reads TGTGCCAGCAGTTACAGGGGACAGGGGAACACCGGGGAGCTGTTTTTT.

The rearrangement uses TRBV7-9 and TRBJ1-6, with 8 bases matching TRBD1. After removal of 5 bases from V and 9 bases from J, the junction contained 6 bases not matched to a gene. Germline-derived CDR1 and CDR2 are SEHNR and FQNEAQ (reference sequence). The CDR3 loop spans 14 amino acids. In DNA, the CDR3 is TGTGCCAGCAGCGAGACAGGGGCCCTTTCACCCCTCCACTTT. It specifies CASSETGALSPLHF.

V usage is TRBV7-9 and J usage is TRBJ2-7; 13 nucleotides match TRBD2. The CDR3 sequence is 14 residues long. V trimming: 5 bases; J trimming: 6 bases; junction bases outside the gene matches: 4. Looked up from germline, CDR1 is SEHNR and CDR2 is FQNEAQ (reference sequence). CDR3 amino acids: CASSMTSGGPEQYF. In DNA form, the CDR3 reads TGTGCCAGCAGCATGACTAGCGGGGGGCCCGAGCAGTACTTC.

As to this clone: At one end the junction does not follow the germline gene, possibly because of a read error. The V call is TRBV6-8, the J call TRBJ1-6; weak D call: TRBD1 (5 bases). The CDR3 covers 10 residues. The germline V gene has CDR1 MNHGY and CDR2 SAAAGT. CDR3 residues: CASSCRDYAF. The CDR3 nucleotides are TGTGCCAGCAGCTGCCGGGACTACGCCTTT.

In DNA form, the CDR3 reads TGTGCCAGCAGTTTACGGTGGGGACTGTCCACAGATACGCAGTATTTT. This sequence encodes CASSLRWGLSTDTQYF. The J gene is TRBJ2-3, the V gene TRBV27, with TRBD2 as a possible D gene (6 bases). Germline V gene sequence: CDR1 MNHEY, CDR2 SMNVEV (reference sequence). The CDR3 is made up of 16 amino acids. Trimming took off 2 bases at V and 2 bases at J, with 14 bases between the two ends.

The rearrangement joins TRBV7-3 to TRBJ2-5, with 12 bases matching TRBD2. This CDR3 contains 16 residues. From germline, CDR1 is SGHTA and CDR2 FQGTGA. V shed 5 bases, J shed 1 base, and the junction held 5 bases outside the gene matches. This CDR3 reads CASSEGLAGLQETQYF. CDR3 coding DNA: TGTGCCAGCAGCGAGGGACTAGCGGGCCTCCAAGAGACCCAGTACTTC.

V and J are TRBV13 and TRBJ1-4, with a tentative D call TRBD1 (6 bases). Germline CDR1 reads PRHDT; CDR2 reads FYEKMQ (reference sequence). This CDR3 spans 14 amino acids. The ends were cut back, 0 bases at V and 7 bases at J, with 9 bases in the middle. The CDR3 here is CASSLGTGREKLFF. The CDR3 DNA reads TGTGCCAGCAGCTTAGGGACAGGCCGTGAAAAACTGTTTTTT.

The chain uses TRBV7-9 and TRBJ1-1, with a weak D call TRBD1 (5 bases). V was shortened by 1 base and J by 4 bases, with 13 bases between the two germline ends. CDR3 size: 15 residues. In germline, CDR1 is SEHNR, CDR2 FQNEAQ (reference sequence). For the CDR3, the DNA is TGTGCCAGCAGCTTAGTGCAGGGAGGAGGCACTGAAGCTTTCTTT. Translated: CASSLVQGGGTEAFF. Variable domain in full (rest from reference TRBV7-9 and TRBJ1-1): DTGVSQNPRHKITKRGQNVTFRCDPISEHNRLYWYRQTLGQGPEFLTYFQNEAQLEKSRLLSDRFSAERPKGSFSTLEIQRTEQGDSAMYLCASSLVQGGGTEAFFGQGTRLTVV.

The gene calls are TRBV24-1 and TRBJ1-2, with 9 nucleotides matching TRBD1. The germline CDR1 and CDR2 sequences are KGHDR and SFDVKD. This CDR3 comprises 17 residues. Trimming took 2 bases from V and 4 from J; bases not matched to a gene: 10. The DNA of the CDR3 is TGTGCCACCAGTGATTCCACCCCCGGGACAGGGAGCTATGGCTACACCTTC. Its protein product is CATSDSTPGTGSYGYTF.